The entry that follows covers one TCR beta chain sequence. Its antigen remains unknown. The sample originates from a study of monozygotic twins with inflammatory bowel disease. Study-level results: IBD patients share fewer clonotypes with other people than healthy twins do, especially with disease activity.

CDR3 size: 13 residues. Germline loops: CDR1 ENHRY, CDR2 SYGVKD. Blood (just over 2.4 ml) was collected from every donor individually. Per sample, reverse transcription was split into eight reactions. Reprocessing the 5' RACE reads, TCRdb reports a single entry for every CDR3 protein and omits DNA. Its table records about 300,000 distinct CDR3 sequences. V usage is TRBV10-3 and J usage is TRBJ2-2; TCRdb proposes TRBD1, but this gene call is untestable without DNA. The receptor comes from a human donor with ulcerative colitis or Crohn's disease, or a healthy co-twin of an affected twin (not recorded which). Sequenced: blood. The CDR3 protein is CASRFGPTGELFF.